This T cell receptor (beta chain) is from a study of shared clonotypes between healthy human individuals. Study-level results: Rarefaction indicated that sorted-subset sequencing remained incomplete although depth was large. The sampled material consisted only of blood, and tissue repertoires are likely to differ.

Trimming took 2 bases from V and 0 from J, leaving 10 bases between them. CDR1 is MGHRA, CDR2 YSYEKL, per germline. This CDR3 has 15 amino acids. The deep-level immunoSEQ assay was used. Method: immunoSEQ multiplex PCR; TCRdb's copy keeps in-frame clones and lacks some. The profile shows around 2.5 million clones, 93% of them singletons. This clone was picked up a small number of times. Its antigen is not identified. Sequenced input: naive CD4+ T cells from PBMCs. Subset: CD45RA+ positively selected. This clonotype was sampled from a man aged 18 to 30 in good health. Some clones in this sample may be carry-over from other donors' samples. The V call is TRBV4-1, the J call TRBJ1-1, with D possibly TRBD1 on 6 matching bases. This CDR3 is CASSQRGGVNTEAFF. The DNA of the CDR3 is TGCGCCAGCAGCCAAAGAGGGGGAGTGAACACTGAAGCTTTCTTT.